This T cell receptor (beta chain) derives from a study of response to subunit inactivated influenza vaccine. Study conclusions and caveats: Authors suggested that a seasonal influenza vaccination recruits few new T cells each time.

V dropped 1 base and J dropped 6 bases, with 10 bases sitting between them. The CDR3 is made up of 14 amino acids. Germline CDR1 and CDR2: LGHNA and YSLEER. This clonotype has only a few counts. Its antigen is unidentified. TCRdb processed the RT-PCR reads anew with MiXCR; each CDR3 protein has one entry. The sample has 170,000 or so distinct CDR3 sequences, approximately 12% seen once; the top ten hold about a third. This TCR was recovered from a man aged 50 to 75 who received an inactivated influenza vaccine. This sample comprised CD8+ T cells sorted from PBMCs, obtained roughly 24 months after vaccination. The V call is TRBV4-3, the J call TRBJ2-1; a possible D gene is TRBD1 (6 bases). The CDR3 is CASSQGTAINEQFF. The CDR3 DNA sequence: TGCGCCAGCAGCCAAGGGACAGCGATCAATGAGCAGTTCTTC.